Below are 10 T cell receptor beta chains sequenced from a single sample in a study of blood T cells in healthy people across ages. Primers used in a second PCR of roughly 6 to 12 cycles were a sample-barcoded 5' primer and a J-beta primer mix. TCRdb independently ran MiXCR on the 5' RACE reads; one entry per CDR3 protein. This sample yields about 1 million distinct CDR3 sequences, of which 45% are seen a single time; under 20% belongs to the top ten. The material sequenced was blood. These receptors were taken from a woman between 55 and 75 years old in good health.

CDR3 bases: TGTGCCAGCAGGCTCAGTGATGGGAACCGCTACGAGCAGTACTTC. Amino acids: CASRLSDGNRYEQYF. The chain has TRBV7-6 and TRBJ2-7, with D unresolved. Looked up from germline, CDR1 is SGHVS and CDR2 is FNYEAQ. CDR3 length: 15 amino acids. Trimming removed 6 bases from V and 3 bases from J, with 18 bases in between. Looking up the rest from reference TRBV7-6 and TRBJ2-7 gives the full variable domain: GAGVSQSPRYKVTKRGQDVALRCDPISGHVSLYWYRQALGQGPEFLTYFNYEAQQDKSGLPNDRFSAERPEGSISTLTIQRTEQRDSAMYRCASRLSDGNRYEQYFGPGTRLTVT.

This clonotype turned up a few times. This chain links TRBV5-1 with TRBJ2-4, with D tentatively TRBD2 (7 bases). V lost 3 bases and J 0 bases, leaving 13 bases between the germline ends. Germline values: CDR1 SGHRS, CDR2 YFSETQ. CDR3 length: 16 amino acids. In nucleotides, the CDR3 is TGCGCCAGCAGCTCCCACGGGGGGCTAGCCAAAAACATTCAGTACTTC. Its protein is CASSSHGGLAKNIQYF.

The chain is built from TRBV9 and TRBJ2-1, with 7 bases identical to TRBD2. The V gene end was trimmed by 1 base and the J gene end by 3 bases; junction bases not matched to a gene: 7. Germline V gives CDR1 SGDLS, CDR2 YYNGEE. The CDR3 has 16 amino acids. The CDR3 DNA reads as TGTGCCAGCAGCGTATTTAGAGCGGGGCACTACAATGAGCAGTTCTTC. As protein: CASSVFRAGHYNEQFF.

V gene TRBV7-9 combines with J gene TRBJ2-3; D ambiguous. V was shortened by 4 bases and J by 1 base, with 9 bases between the two germline ends. From germline, CDR1 is SEHNR and CDR2 FQNEAQ (reference sequence). The CDR3 length is 14 residues. The CDR3 protein is CASSSRAGTDTQYF. CDR3 nucleotide sequence: TGTGCCAGCAGCTCTAGGGCCGGCACAGATACGCAGTATTTT. Combining the CDR3 with reference TRBV7-9 and TRBJ2-3 gives the whole variable domain DTGVSQNPRHKITKRGQNVTFRCDPISEHNRLYWYRQTLGQGPEFLTYFQNEAQLEKSRLLSDRFSAERPKGSFSTLEIQRTEQGDSAMYLCASSSRAGTDTQYFGPGTRLTVL.

V gene TRBV7-8 combines with J gene TRBJ2-4; D is uncertain. This CDR3 is 12 amino acids long. Germline assignment: CDR1 SGHVS and CDR2 FQNEAQ. V dropped 5 bases and J dropped 13 bases, with 15 bases sitting between them. CDR3 amino acids: CASSTTRYEQYF. In nucleotides, the CDR3 is TGTGCCAGCAGCACCACACGCTATGAGCAGTACTTC.

The chain is built from TRBV20-1 and TRBJ2-7; no firm D call. The length of the CDR3 is 14 residues. Per germline, CDR1 DFQATT and CDR2 SNEGSKA (reference sequence). V gave up 6 bases and J gave up 3 bases, with 18 bases separating them. CDR3 protein: CSALGVRSRYEQYF. CDR3 nucleotide sequence: TGCAGTGCCTTAGGCGTCAGGAGTCGCTACGAGCAGTACTTC.

This clonotype was recorded once. In DNA form, the CDR3 reads TGTGCCAGCTCACCACCGGTTACAGGACTTAACACTGAAGCTTTCTTT. As protein: CASSPPVTGLNTEAFF. The genes are TRBV18 and TRBJ1-1, with D possibly being TRBD1 (5 bases). Germline-derived CDR1 and CDR2 are KGHSH and LQKENI. The CDR3 extends over 16 amino acids. V gave up 0 bases and J gave up 2 bases, with 13 bases separating them.

This clonotype was seen a few times. The chain uses TRBV29-1 and TRBJ1-2; a possible D gene is TRBD1 (5 bases). The CDR3 runs 13 residues. Trimming took off 2 bases at V and 5 bases at J, with 12 bases between the two ends. Germline CDR1 SQVTM, CDR2 ANQGSEA. This chain's CDR3 is CSVEKGVGYGYTF. CDR3 sequence (DNA): TGCAGCGTTGAAAAAGGGGTGGGGTATGGCTACACCTTC.

This clonotype turned up a few times. The chain employs TRBV29-1 and TRBJ1-1; D is ambiguous. Looked up from germline, CDR1 is SQVTM and CDR2 is ANQGSEA. V was cut by 5 bases and J by 4 bases, with 17 bases left in between. The CDR3 length is 14 residues. The CDR3, as DNA: TGCAGCGTTTCCCGTAGGGCCCAAAGCACTGAAGCTTTCTTT. Its translation: CSVSRRAQSTEAFF.

The chain couples TRBV20-1 to TRBJ2-7; no clear D. CDR3 length equals 13 residues. Germline CDR1 reads DFQATT; CDR2 reads SNEGSKA (reference sequence). Deletions cut 5 bases from V and 0 bases from J, with 11 bases between. DNA of the CDR3: TGCAGTGCTTCCAACGTGGGCTCCTACGAGCAGTACTTC. It codes for CSASNVGSYEQYF.